Following are 14 T cell receptor beta chains from one sample sequenced in a study of human T cells and chemical hapten exposure. One entry per CDR3 protein results from TCRdb running MiXCR on the RACE reads. The data contain some 170,000 distinct CDR3 sequences, about 20% of them singletons. Time point meaning: patch test 1, 2 weeks after DPC sensitization. Noted treatment: therapeutic diphenylcyclopropenone sensitization with weekly scalp DPC. The starting material was whole blood, obtained in connection with sensitization to the hapten diphenylcyclopropenone (DPC). The receptors derive from a woman in her 50s with alopecia areata. Some clones in this sample may be carry-over from other donors' samples.

The chain joins TRBV24-1 to TRBJ2-5; no clear D. The CDR3 spans 12 residues. V gave up 6 bases and J gave up 4 bases, with 8 bases separating them. The germline CDR1 and CDR2 sequences are KGHDR and SFDVKD. CDR3 amino acids: CATSRSGETQYF. The CDR3 region has the DNA TGTGCCACCAGTCGTTCCGGAGAGACCCAGTACTTC.

The chain combines TRBV9 with TRBJ1-1; TRBD1 is a possible D gene (5 bases). Germline CDR1 SGDLS, CDR2 YYNGEE. Trimming pared 4 bases from V and 3 bases from J, leaving 13 bases between. This CDR3 spans 14 amino acids. CDR3 DNA sequence: TGTGCCAGCAGCTCTATCGGGGGGTACACTGAAGCTTTCTTT. Protein: CASSSIGGYTEAFF. Looking up the rest from reference TRBV9 and TRBJ1-1 gives the full variable domain: DSGVTQTPKHLITATGQRVTLRCSPRSGDLSVYWYQQSLDQGLQFLIQYYNGEERAKGNILERFSAQQFPDLHSELNLSSLELGDSALYFCASSSIGGYTEAFFGQGTRLTVV.

The genes are TRBV24-1 and TRBJ2-3; 11 bases are shared with TRBD2. J gave up 5 bases and V 3 bases, and 6 bases lay outside the gene matches. Germline V gives CDR1 KGHDR, CDR2 SFDVKD. The CDR3 covers 16 residues. CDR3: CATSDPLAGVRDTQYF. The CDR3 region has the DNA TGTGCCACCAGTGATCCACTAGCGGGAGTAAGAGATACGCAGTATTTT.

This clonotype was observed a few times. V gene TRBV10-2 combines with J gene TRBJ1-3; D possibly corresponds to TRBD1 (6 bases). The CDR3 contains 13 residues. Looked up from germline, CDR1 is WSHSY and CDR2 is SAAADI. V was pared by 9 bases and J by 7 bases, with 16 bases between. Here the CDR3 reads CASSQGRLNTIYF. The CDR3, as DNA: TGCGCCAGTTCACAGGGCCGCTTGAACACCATATATTTT.

This clonotype was seen a handful of times. The chain combines TRBV7-2 with TRBJ2-1; no reliable D call. The germline gives CDR1 SGHTA, CDR2 FQGNSA. The germline V and J ends were trimmed by 6 bases and 10 bases, with 16 bases remaining between them. The CDR3 totals 13 residues. CDR3 loop: CASSYPGPREQFF. The CDR3 DNA sequence: TGTGCCAGCAGTTATCCCGGTCCCAGGGAGCAGTTCTTC.

This clonotype has at least ten counts. The J gene is TRBJ2-3, the V gene TRBV6-2 or TRBV6-3; TRBD2 aligns across 7 bases. Germline V gene sequence: CDR1 MNHEY, CDR2 SVGEGT. This CDR3 has 16 amino acids. The junction had 7 bases not matched to a gene; V was cut back by 2 bases and J by 2 bases. The CDR3 region is CASSYRLAKNTDTQYF. The CDR3 DNA is TGTGCCAGCAGTTACCGACTAGCAAAAAACACAGATACGCAGTATTTT.

This chain connects TRBV27 to TRBJ2-3, with D uncertain. CDR3 length: 15 amino acids. Trimming removed 3 bases at V and 0 bases at J, with 10 bases between. From germline, CDR1 is MNHEY and CDR2 SMNVEV (reference sequence). The CDR3 here is CASSFSQPSTDTQYF. The CDR3 bases are TGTGCCAGCAGTTTTAGCCAGCCTAGCACAGATACGCAGTATTTT.

The rearrangement links TRBV12-3 or TRBV12-4 to TRBJ1-1, with a possible D match to TRBD1 (6 bases). The CDR3 extends over 12 amino acids. V was shortened by 6 bases and J by 5 bases, with 10 bases between the two germline ends. In DNA, the CDR3 is TGTGCCAGCAGCCGTACAGGGACTGAAGCTTTCTTT. It translates to CASSRTGTEAFF.

This chain uses TRBV5-1 with TRBJ2-3; TRBD2 matches at 9 bases. The CDR3 is 15 amino acids. Germline trimming cut 2 bases from V and 6 bases from J; bases unmatched to any gene: 7. Germline lookup yields CDR1 SGHRS and CDR2 YFSETQ. CDR3 sequence (DNA): TGCGCCAGCAGCTTATTTAGCGGGAGTGCCGATACGCAGTATTTT. This gives the protein CASSLFSGSADTQYF.

The J gene is TRBJ2-1, the V gene TRBV7-2, with TRBD2 identical over 9 bases. The CDR3 is 14 residues long. Germline V CDR1 and CDR2: SGHTA, FQGNSA. The J segment lost 9 bases and the V segment lost 1 base, leaving 4 bases of the junction unmatched. The CDR3 bases are TGTGCCAGCAGCTTAGTGGCGGGAGGGACTGAGCAGTTCTTC. Translated: CASSLVAGGTEQFF.

This clonotype was found a few times. V is TRBV5-1 and J is TRBJ2-3, with 12 bases fitting TRBD2. The CDR3 is 16 residues long. Germline values: CDR1 SGHRS, CDR2 YFSETQ. Trimming took 8 bases from V and 0 from J; bases not matched to a gene: 7. The DNA for the CDR3 is TGCGCCAGTTCCCGGACTAGCGGGACTAGCACAGATACGCAGTATTTT. Residues: CASSRTSGTSTDTQYF. The full variable domain, its missing parts supplied by reference TRBV5-1 and TRBJ2-3, is KAGVTQTPRYLIKTRGQQVTLSCSPISGHRSVSWYQQTPGQGLQFLFEYFSETQRNKGNFPGRFSGRQFSNSRSEMNVSTLELGDSALYLCASSRTSGTSTDTQYFGPGTRLTVL.

The J gene is TRBJ2-2, the V gene TRBV20-1; TRBD1 agrees at 8 bases. Trimming at V came to 3 bases and at J to 4 bases, leaving 4 bases not matched to a gene. This CDR3 has 14 amino acids. Germline CDR1 DFQATT, CDR2 SNEGSKA (reference sequence). CDR3 sequence reads: CSASPGGTTGELFF. In nucleotides, the CDR3 is TGCAGTGCTAGTCCAGGGGGCACCACCGGGGAGCTGTTTTTT.

This sequence joins TRBV7-2 and TRBJ1-2, with a tentative D call TRBD1 (5 bases). The V end lost 4 bases, the J end lost 4 bases, and 16 bases lay between the germline ends. Germline loops: CDR1 SGHTA, CDR2 FQGNSA. CDR3 length: 15 residues. The CDR3 loop is CASSYTAGQTYGYTF. CDR3 nucleotide sequence: TGTGCCAGCAGCTATACGGCGGGGCAGACCTATGGCTACACCTTC. Supplemented by reference TRBV7-2 and TRBJ1-2, the full variable domain reads GAGVSQSPSNKVTEKGKDVELRCDPISGHTALYWYRQSLGQGLEFLIYFQGNSAPDKSGLPSDRFSAERTGGSVSTLTIQRTQQEDSAVYLCASSYTAGQTYGYTFGSGTRLTVV.

The rearrangement links TRBV7-6 to TRBJ1-1, with D possibly being TRBD1 (5 bases). The CDR3 contains 16 residues. V was shortened by 5 bases and J by 0 bases, with 16 bases between the two germline ends. Germline lookup yields CDR1 SGHVS and CDR2 FNYEAQ. In nucleotides, the CDR3 is TGTGCCAGCAGCCCGACAGTGGGTAACATGAACACTGAAGCTTTCTTT. This gives the protein CASSPTVGNMNTEAFF.